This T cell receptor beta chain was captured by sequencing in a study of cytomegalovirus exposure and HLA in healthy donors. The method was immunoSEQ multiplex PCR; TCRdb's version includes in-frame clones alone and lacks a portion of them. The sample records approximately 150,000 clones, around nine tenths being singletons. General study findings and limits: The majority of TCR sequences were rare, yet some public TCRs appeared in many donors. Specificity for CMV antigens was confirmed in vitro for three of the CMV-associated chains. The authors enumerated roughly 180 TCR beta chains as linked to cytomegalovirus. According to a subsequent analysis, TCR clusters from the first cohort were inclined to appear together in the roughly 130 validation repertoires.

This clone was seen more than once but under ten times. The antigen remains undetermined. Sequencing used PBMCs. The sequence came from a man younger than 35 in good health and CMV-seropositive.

Here the CDR3 reads CASSYAGAEDYTF. CDR3 DNA sequence: TGTGCCAGCAGTTACGCGGGGGCGGAAGACTACACCTTC. The chain combines TRBV6-5 with TRBJ1-2, with D tentatively TRBD1 (6 bases). The CDR3 has 13 residues. Trimming cost V 2 bases and J 10 bases, with 14 bases left between them. The germline V gene has CDR1 MNHEY and CDR2 SVGAGI.